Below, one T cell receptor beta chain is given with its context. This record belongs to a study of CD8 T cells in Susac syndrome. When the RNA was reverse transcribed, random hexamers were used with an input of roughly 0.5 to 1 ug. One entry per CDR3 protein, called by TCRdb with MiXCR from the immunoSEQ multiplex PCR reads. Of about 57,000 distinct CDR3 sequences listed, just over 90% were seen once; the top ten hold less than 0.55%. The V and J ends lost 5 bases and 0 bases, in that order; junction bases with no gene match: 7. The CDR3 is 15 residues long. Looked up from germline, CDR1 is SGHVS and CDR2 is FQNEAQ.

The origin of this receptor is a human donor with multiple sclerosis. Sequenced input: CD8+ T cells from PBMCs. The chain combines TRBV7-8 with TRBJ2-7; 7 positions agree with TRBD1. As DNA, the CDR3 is TGTGCCAGCAGCACCTCGACAGGGAGCTCCTACGAGCAGTACTTC. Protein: CASSTSTGSSYEQYF.